Below, one T cell receptor (beta chain) is given with its context. The CDR3 covers 11 residues. Germline values: CDR1 DFQATT, CDR2 SNEGSKA (reference sequence). This sample stems from a study of monozygotic twins with inflammatory bowel disease. Each UMI, carrying a 6-nucleotide sample barcode, came from template switching. TCRdb reprocessed the 5' RACE reads; each CDR3 protein has one entry and no DNA is given. This sample carries about 300,000 distinct CDR3 sequences, with over 5.5% going to the ten biggest clones. This TCR came from a human donor with ulcerative colitis or Crohn's disease, or a healthy co-twin of an affected twin (not recorded which). Sequenced material: blood. V gene TRBV20-1 combines with J gene TRBJ2-5; the D call of TRBD1 rests on TCRdb alone, since no DNA is present to check it. The CDR3 loop is CSAKDRETQYF.